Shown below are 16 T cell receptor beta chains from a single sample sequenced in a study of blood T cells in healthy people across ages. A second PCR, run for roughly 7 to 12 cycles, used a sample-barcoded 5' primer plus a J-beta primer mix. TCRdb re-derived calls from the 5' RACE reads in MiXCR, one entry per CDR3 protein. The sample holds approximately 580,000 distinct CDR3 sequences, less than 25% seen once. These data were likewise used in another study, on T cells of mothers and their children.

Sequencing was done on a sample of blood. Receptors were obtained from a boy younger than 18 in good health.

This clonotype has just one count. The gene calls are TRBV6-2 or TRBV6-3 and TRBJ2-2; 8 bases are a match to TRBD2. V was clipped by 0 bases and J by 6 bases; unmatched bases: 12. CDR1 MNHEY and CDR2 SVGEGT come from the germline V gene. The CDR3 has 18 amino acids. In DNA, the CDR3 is TGTGCCAGCAGTTACTCGAATCCTAGCGGGTGGTTAGCCGGGGAGCTGTTTTTT. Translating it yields CASSYSNPSGWLAGELFF.

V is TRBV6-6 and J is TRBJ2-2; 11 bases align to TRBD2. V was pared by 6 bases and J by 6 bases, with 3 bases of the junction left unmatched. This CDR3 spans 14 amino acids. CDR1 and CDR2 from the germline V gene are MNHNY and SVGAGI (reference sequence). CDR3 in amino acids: CASSLLAGAGELFF. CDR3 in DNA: TGTGCCAGCAGCTTACTAGCGGGGGCCGGGGAGCTGTTTTTT.

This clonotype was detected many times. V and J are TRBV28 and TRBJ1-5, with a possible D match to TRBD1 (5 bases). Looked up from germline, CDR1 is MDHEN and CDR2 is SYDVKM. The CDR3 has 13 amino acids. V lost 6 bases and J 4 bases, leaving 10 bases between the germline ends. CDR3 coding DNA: TGTGCCAGCAGCATAGAGGGGAATCAGCCCCAGCATTTT. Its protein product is CASSIEGNQPQHF.

The CDR3 nucleotides read TGTGCCAGCAGCCCGGGACAGTTCTCTGGAAACACCATATATTTT. Its translation is CASSPGQFSGNTIYF. The genes are TRBV3-1 and TRBJ1-3; 7 nucleotides agree with TRBD1. The germline gives CDR1 LGHDT, CDR2 YNNKEL (reference sequence). The CDR3 has 15 amino acids. The V segment lost 4 bases and the J segment 0 bases; nucleotides outside the gene matches: 3.

This chain's CDR3 is CALDGVGTNEKLFF. In DNA, the CDR3 is TGTGCTCTCGACGGCGTGGGGACTAATGAAAAACTGTTTTTT. The genes are TRBV30 and TRBJ1-4; D is ambiguous. Germline V CDR1 and CDR2: GTSNPN, SVGIG (reference sequence). CDR3 length: 14 amino acids. The variable domain in full, completed from reference TRBV30 and TRBJ1-4, reads SQTIHQWPATLVQPVGSPLSLECTVEGTSNPNLYWYRQAAGRGLQLLFYSVGIGQISSEVPQNLSASRPQDRQFILSSKKLLLSDSGFYLCALDGVGTNEKLFFGSGTQLSVL.

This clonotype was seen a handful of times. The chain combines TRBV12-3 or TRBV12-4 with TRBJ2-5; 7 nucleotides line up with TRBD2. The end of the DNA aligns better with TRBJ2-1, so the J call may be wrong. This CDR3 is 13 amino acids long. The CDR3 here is CASSRDYLSEQFF. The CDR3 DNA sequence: TGTGCCAGCAGTCGGGACTACCTATCAGAGCAGTTCTTC.

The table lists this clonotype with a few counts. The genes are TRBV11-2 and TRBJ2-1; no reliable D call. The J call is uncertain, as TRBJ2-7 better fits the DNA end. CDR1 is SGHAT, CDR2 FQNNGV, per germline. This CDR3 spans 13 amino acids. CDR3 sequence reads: CASSLSQNYEQYF. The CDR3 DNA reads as TGTGCCAGCAGCTTAAGCCAGAACTACGAGCAGTACTTC.

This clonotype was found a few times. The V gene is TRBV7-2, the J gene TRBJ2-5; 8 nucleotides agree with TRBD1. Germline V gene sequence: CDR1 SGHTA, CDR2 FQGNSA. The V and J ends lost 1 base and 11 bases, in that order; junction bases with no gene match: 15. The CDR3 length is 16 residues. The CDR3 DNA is TGTGCCAGCAGCTTAGGTGGCCAGGGGGCTTCGGGGGAGCAGTACTTC. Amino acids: CASSLGGQGASGEQYF.

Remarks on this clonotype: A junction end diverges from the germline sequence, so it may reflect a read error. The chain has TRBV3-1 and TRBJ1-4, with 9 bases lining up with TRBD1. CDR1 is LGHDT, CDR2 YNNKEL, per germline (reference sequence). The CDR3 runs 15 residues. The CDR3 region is CASRLGTGQVGKPFF. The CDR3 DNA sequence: TGTGCCAGCAGACTGGGGACAGGGCAAGTCGGAAAACCGTTTTTT.

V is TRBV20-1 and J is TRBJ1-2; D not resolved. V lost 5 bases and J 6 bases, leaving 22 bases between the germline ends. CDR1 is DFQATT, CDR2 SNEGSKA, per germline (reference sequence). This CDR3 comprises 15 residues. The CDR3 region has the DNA TGCAGTGCTCCGACTATCTCGGGAATTTCGAATGGCTACACCTTC. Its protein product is CSAPTISGISNGYTF.

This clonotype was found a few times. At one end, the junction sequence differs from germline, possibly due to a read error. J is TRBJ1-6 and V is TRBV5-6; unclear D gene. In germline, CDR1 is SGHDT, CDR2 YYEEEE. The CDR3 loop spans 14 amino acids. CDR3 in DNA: TGTGCCAGCAGCTTCGGGCCAGCTACTAGACCCCTCCATTTT. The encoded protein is CASSFGPATRPLHF.

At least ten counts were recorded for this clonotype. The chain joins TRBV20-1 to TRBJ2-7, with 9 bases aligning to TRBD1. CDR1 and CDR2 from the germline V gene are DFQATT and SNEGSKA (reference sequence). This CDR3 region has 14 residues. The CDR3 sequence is CSAPLGQGIYEQYF. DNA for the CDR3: TGCAGCGCCCCACTGGGACAGGGCATATACGAGCAGTACTTC.

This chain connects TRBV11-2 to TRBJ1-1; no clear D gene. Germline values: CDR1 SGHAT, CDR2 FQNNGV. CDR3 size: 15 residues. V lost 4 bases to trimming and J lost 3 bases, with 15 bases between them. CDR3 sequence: CASSSLGLADTEAFF. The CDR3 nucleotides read TGTGCCAGCAGCTCCCTAGGCCTAGCGGACACTGAAGCTTTCTTT.

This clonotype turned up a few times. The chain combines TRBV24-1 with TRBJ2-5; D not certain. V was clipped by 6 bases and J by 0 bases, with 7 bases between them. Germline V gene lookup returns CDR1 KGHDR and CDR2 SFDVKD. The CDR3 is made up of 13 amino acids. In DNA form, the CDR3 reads TGTGCCACCAGTTCCAGAAACCAAGAGACCCAGTACTTC. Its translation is CATSSRNQETQYF.

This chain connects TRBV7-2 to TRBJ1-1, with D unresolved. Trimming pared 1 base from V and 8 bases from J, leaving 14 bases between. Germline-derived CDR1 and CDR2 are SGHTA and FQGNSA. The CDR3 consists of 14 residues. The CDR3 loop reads CASSLEVTLLEAFF. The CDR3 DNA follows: TGTGCCAGCAGCTTAGAGGTGACCCTCTTGGAAGCTTTCTTT.

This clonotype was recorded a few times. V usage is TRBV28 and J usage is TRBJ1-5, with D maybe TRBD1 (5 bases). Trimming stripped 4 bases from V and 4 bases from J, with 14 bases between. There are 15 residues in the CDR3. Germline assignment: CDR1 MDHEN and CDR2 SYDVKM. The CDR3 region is CASSSSGPLNQPQHF. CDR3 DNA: TGTGCCAGCAGTTCCTCGGGACCGCTTAATCAGCCCCAGCATTTT.